These 10 T cell receptor beta chains were all obtained from the same sample, sequenced in a study of T cell changes during pregnancy in multiple sclerosis. Sequencing was performed with immunoSEQ multiplex PCR; in TCRdb, only in-frame clones are kept and a portion is missing. This table holds some 19,000 clones, approximately 88% found once. The sample here was CD8+ T cells from peripheral blood mononuclear cells, taken after pregnancy. These receptors were taken from a female donor in good health, enrolled as a control in a pregnancy study.

V is TRBV11-2 and J is TRBJ1-3; perhaps TRBD1 as D (6 bases). This CDR3 comprises 14 residues. Germline CDR1 reads SGHAT; CDR2 reads FQNNGV. V dropped 5 bases and J dropped 4 bases, with 12 bases sitting between them. In DNA, the CDR3 is TGTGCCAGCAGCAACACAGGGACGGGAAACACCATATATTTT. Translating it yields CASSNTGTGNTIYF.

The sample holds a few counts of this clone. The chain uses TRBV7-7 and TRBJ1-1; 10 nucleotides line up with TRBD1. The CDR3 extends over 13 amino acids. CDR1 and CDR2 from the germline V gene are SSHAT and FNYEAQ (reference sequence). J lost 5 bases, V lost 5 bases, and 2 bases had no gene match. CDR3 in DNA: TGTGCCAGCAGCGCGGGACAGGGGACTGAAGCTTTCTTT. It specifies CASSAGQGTEAFF. Filled out from reference TRBV7-7 and TRBJ1-1, the complete variable domain reads GAGVSQSPRYKVTKRGQDVTLRCDPISSHATLYWYQQALGQGPEFLTYFNYEAQPDKSGLPSDRFSAERPEGSISTLTIQRTEQRDSAMYRCASSAGQGTEAFFGQGTRLTVV.

The rearrangement uses TRBV5-6 and TRBJ2-2; D not resolved. V lost 4 bases, J lost 1 base, and 14 bases lay in between. This CDR3 has 16 amino acids. The germline CDR1 and CDR2 sequences are SGHDT and YYEEEE. DNA for the CDR3: TGTGCCAGCAGCCTCCCAGCGTCTCGGAACACCGGGGAGCTGTTTTTT. It is translated as CASSLPASRNTGELFF.

The chain links TRBV4-3 to TRBJ2-6; TRBD1 matches 8 bases. This CDR3 has 19 amino acids. Germline-derived CDR1 and CDR2 are LGHNA and YSLEER. Trimming at V came to 1 base and at J to 0 bases, leaving 8 bases not matched to a gene. The CDR3 DNA reads as TGCGCCAGCAGCCAAGGGCCGGGACAGGAAGTCTCTGGGGCCAACGTCCTGACTTTC. It specifies CASSQGPGQEVSGANVLTF.

This rearrangement joins TRBV28 to TRBJ1-1; 9 bases are a match to TRBD1. The V and J ends lost 4 bases and 1 base, in that order; junction bases with no gene match: 1. The CDR3 has 14 amino acids. CDR1 and CDR2 (germline): MDHEN, SYDVKM. CDR3 protein: CASSWTGENTEAFF. The CDR3 DNA is TGTGCCAGCAGTTGGACAGGGGAGAACACTGAAGCTTTCTTT.

The V gene is TRBV7-9, the J gene TRBJ1-5; D is perhaps TRBD1 (6 bases). V gave up 5 bases and J gave up 3 bases, with 11 bases separating them. CDR3 length: 14 residues. CDR1 is SEHNR and CDR2 is FQNEAQ in the germline V gene (reference sequence). In DNA form, the CDR3 reads TGTGCCAGCAGCGCGCAGGGGCTCAATCAGCCCCAGCATTTT. This gives the protein CASSAQGLNQPQHF. Together with reference TRBV7-9 and TRBJ1-5, the CDR3 gives the full variable domain: DTGVSQNPRHKITKRGQNVTFRCDPISEHNRLYWYRQTLGQGPEFLTYFQNEAQLEKSRLLSDRFSAERPKGSFSTLEIQRTEQGDSAMYLCASSAQGLNQPQHFGDGTRLSIL.

This chain connects TRBV27 to TRBJ2-1, with D maybe TRBD2 (5 bases). The CDR3 sequence is 20 residues long. CDR1 MNHEY and CDR2 SMNVEV come from the germline V gene (reference sequence). V lost 2 bases and J 0 bases, leaving 23 bases between the germline ends. CDR3 in amino acids: CASSLHFGERVVFSYNEQFF. The CDR3 bases are TGTGCCAGCAGTTTACACTTCGGGGAAAGGGTCGTTTTCTCCTACAATGAGCAGTTCTTC.

V gene TRBV6-4 combines with J gene TRBJ2-1; no firm D call. The CDR3 has 16 amino acids. Germline-derived CDR1 and CDR2 are MRHNA and SNTAGT. Trimming shortened V by 0 bases and J by 0 bases, and 9 bases separated the two germline ends. DNA for the CDR3: TGTGCCAGCAGTGACTCGTCGTCGAGCTCCTACAATGAGCAGTTCTTC. Protein product: CASSDSSSSSYNEQFF.

V is TRBV1 and J is TRBJ2-2; no check of the table's D call, TRBD2, against the DNA was made. TRBV1 is a known pseudogene. The CDR3 extends over 14 amino acids. Here the CDR3 DNA reads TGCACCAGCAGAGGGCGGGGGGCTCCCGGGGAGCTGTTTTTT. It encodes CTSRGRGAPGELFF.

The gene calls are TRBV10-3 and TRBJ1-1; possible D gene TRBD1, 6 bases. Per the germline V gene, CDR1 is ENHRY and CDR2 is SYGVKD. V was shortened by 11 bases and J by 10 bases, with 23 bases between the two germline ends. The CDR3 runs to 13 residues. Written as DNA, the CDR3 is TGTGCCGCAGCGGGACAATCCCGTGGCGGAGCTTTCTTT. As protein: CAAAGQSRGGAFF.